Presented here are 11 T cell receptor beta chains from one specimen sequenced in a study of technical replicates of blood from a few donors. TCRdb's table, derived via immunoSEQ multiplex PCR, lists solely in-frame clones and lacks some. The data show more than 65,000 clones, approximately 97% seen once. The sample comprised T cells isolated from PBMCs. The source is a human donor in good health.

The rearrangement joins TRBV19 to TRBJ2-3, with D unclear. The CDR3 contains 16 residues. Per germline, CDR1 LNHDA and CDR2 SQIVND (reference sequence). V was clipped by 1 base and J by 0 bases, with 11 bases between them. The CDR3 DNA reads TGTGCCAGTAGTATAGGATTGGCCTTTAGCACAGATACGCAGTATTTT. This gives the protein CASSIGLAFSTDTQYF.

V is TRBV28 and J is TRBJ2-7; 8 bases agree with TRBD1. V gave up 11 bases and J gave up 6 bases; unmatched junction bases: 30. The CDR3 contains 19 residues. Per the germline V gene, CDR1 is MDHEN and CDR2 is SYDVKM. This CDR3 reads CAASTGALGPQLANAEQYF. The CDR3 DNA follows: TGTGCCGCTTCGACAGGGGCGCTGGGTCCTCAGCTCGCCAACGCCGAGCAGTACTTC.

The CDR3: CASSQDEASLTEQFF. The CDR3, as DNA: TGCGCCAGCAGCCAAGATGAGGCTAGTTTGACTGAGCAGTTCTTC. The chain joins TRBV4-1 to TRBJ2-1; no firm D call. The germline CDR1 and CDR2 sequences are MGHRA and YSYEKL. Trimming pared 0 bases from V and 9 bases from J, leaving 15 bases between. CDR3 length equals 15 residues.

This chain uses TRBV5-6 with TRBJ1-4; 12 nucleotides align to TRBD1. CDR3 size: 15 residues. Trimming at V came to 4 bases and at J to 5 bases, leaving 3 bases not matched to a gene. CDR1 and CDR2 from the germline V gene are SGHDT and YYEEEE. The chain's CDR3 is CASSGGTGGNEKLFF. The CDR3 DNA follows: TGTGCCAGCAGCGGCGGGACAGGGGGCAATGAAAAACTGTTTTTT.

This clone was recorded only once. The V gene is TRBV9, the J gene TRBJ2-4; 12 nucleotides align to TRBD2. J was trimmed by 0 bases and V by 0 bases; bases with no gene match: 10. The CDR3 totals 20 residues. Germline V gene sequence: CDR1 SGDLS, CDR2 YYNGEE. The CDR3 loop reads CASSVGLLAGGPLAKNIQYF. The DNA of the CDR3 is TGTGCCAGCAGCGTAGGTCTCCTAGCGGGGGGGCCACTAGCCAAAAACATTCAGTACTTC.

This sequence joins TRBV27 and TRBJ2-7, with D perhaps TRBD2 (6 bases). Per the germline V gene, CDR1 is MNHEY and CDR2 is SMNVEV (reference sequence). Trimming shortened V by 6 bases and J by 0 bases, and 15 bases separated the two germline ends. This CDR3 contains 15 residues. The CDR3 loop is CASRSGGRSSYEQYF. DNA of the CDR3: TGTGCCAGCAGGAGCGGAGGGAGGAGCTCCTACGAGCAGTACTTC.

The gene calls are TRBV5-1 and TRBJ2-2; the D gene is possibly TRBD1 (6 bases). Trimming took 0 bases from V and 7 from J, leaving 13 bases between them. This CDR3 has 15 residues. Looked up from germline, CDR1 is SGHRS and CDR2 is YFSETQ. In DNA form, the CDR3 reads TGCGCCAGCAGCTTGGAACAGGGTTTTTACGGGGAGCTGTTTTTT. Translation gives CASSLEQGFYGELFF.

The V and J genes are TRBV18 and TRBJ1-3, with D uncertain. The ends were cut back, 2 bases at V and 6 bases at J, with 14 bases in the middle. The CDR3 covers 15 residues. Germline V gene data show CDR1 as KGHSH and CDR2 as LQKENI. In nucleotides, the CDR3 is TGTGCCAGCTCACCAGGAGGACCATCGGTAAACACCATATATTTT. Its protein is CASSPGGPSVNTIYF. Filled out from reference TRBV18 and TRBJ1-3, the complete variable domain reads NAGVMQNPRHLVRRRGQEARLRCSPMKGHSHVYWYRQLPEEGLKFMVYLQKENIIDESGMPKERFSAEFPKEGPSILRIQQVVRGDSAAYFCASSPGGPSVNTIYFGEGSWLTVV.

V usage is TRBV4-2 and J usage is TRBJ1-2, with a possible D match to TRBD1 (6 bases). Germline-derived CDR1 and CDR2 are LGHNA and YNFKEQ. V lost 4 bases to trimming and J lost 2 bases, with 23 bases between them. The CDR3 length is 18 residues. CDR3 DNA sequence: TGTGCCAGCAGCCCCTGGGGTGGGGACACCCTTACGAACTATGGCTACACCTTC. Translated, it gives CASSPWGGDTLTNYGYTF.

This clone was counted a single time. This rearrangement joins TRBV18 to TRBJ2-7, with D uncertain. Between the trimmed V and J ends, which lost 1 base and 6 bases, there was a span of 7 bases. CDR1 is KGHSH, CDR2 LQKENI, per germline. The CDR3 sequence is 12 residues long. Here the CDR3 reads CASSPRLGEQYF. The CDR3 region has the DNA TGTGCCAGCTCACCACGTCTCGGCGAGCAGTACTTC.

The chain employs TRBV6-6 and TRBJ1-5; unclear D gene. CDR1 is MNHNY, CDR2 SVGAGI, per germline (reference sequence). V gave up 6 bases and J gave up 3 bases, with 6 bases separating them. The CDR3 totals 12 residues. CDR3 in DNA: TGTGCCAGCAGCCGGGACAATCAGCCCCAGCATTTT. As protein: CASSRDNQPQHF.